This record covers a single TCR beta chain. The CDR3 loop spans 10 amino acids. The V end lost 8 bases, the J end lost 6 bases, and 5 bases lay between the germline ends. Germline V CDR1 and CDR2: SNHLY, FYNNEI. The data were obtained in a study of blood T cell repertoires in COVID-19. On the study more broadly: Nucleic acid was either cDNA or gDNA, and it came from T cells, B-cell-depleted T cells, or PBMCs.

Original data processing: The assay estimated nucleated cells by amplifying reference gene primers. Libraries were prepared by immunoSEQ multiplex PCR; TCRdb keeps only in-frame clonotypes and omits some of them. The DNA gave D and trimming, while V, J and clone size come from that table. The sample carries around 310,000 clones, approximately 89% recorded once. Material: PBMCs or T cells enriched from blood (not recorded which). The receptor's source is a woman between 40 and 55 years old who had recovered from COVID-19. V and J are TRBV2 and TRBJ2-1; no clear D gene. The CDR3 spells CASGVNEQFF. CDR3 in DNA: TGTGCCAGCGGAGTCAATGAGCAGTTCTTC.